One sample yielded the 15 T cell receptor beta chains listed below, sequenced in a study of blood T cell repertoires in COVID-19. The repertoire was sequenced with immunoSEQ multiplex PCR; TCRdb's copy has only in-frame clones and lacks some. The sample includes roughly 63,000 clones, less than 80% of them seen just once. Material for sequencing was peripheral blood. These TCRs come from a human donor in a cohort sampled during active COVID-19.

The V and J genes are TRBV29-1 and TRBJ2-6; tentatively, D is TRBD2 (5 bases). CDR1 and CDR2 from the germline V gene are SQVTM and ANQGSEA. The CDR3 extends over 14 amino acids. V was pared by 3 bases and J by 0 bases, with 6 bases between. The chain's CDR3 is CSVEGSSGANVLTF. The CDR3 nucleotides are TGCAGCGTTGAGGGGAGCTCTGGGGCCAACGTCCTGACTTTC.

The J gene is TRBJ2-3, the V gene TRBV30; perhaps TRBD2 as D (6 bases). Per germline, CDR1 GTSNPN and CDR2 SVGIG (reference sequence). Trimming removed 1 base at V and 3 bases at J, with 14 bases between. The CDR3 has 15 amino acids. The DNA for the CDR3 is TGTGCCTGGAGTGCGTCCTGGGCGGGAACAGATACGCAGTATTTT. This translates into CAWSASWAGTDTQYF. Full variable domain (remainder filled in from reference TRBV30 and TRBJ2-3): SQTIHQWPATLVQPVGSPLSLECTVEGTSNPNLYWYRQAAGRGLQLLFYSVGIGQISSEVPQNLSASRPQDRQFILSSKKLLLSDSGFYLCAWSASWAGTDTQYFGPGTRLTVL.

In this sample, this clone turned up many times. This chain joins TRBV4-1 and TRBJ1-5; D call uncertain. There are 15 residues in the CDR3. Trimming left V 1 base short and J 2 bases short, with 9 bases between. Germline CDR1 and CDR2: MGHRA and YSYEKL. The CDR3 protein is CASSQAGWGNQPQHF. CDR3 nucleotide sequence: TGCGCCAGCAGCCAAGCCGGGTGGGGCAATCAGCCCCAGCATTTT.

The genes are TRBV7-9 and TRBJ2-4; D possibly corresponds to TRBD2 (5 bases). Trimming shortened V by 5 bases and J by 0 bases, and 17 bases separated the two germline ends. Germline V CDR1 and CDR2: SEHNR, FQNEAQ (reference sequence). The CDR3 length is 17 residues. The CDR3 loop is CASSPTGGLGAKNIQYF. The CDR3, as DNA: TGTGCCAGCAGCCCCACTGGAGGCCTGGGAGCCAAAAACATTCAGTACTTC.

This clone was found once. The rearrangement joins TRBV5-1 to TRBJ2-3; 10 nucleotides line up with TRBD2. CDR1 and CDR2 (germline): SGHRS, YFSETQ. J gave up 1 base and V 0 bases, and 5 bases lay outside the gene matches. The CDR3 loop spans 17 amino acids. The CDR3, as DNA: TGCGCCAGCAGCTTGGGGACTAGCGGAGCAGGCACAGATACGCAGTATTTT. It encodes CASSLGTSGAGTDTQYF.

This clone was seen only once. The chain carries TRBV7-6 and TRBJ2-2, with TRBD1 identical over 10 bases. Per the germline V gene, CDR1 is SGHVS and CDR2 is FNYEAQ. This CDR3 region has 15 residues. The trim removed 5 bases at V and 4 bases at J, leaving 4 bases unmatched. CDR3 region: CASSPRQGATGELFF. The CDR3 bases are TGTGCCAGCAGCCCGAGACAGGGGGCCACCGGGGAGCTGTTTTTT.

This clone was seen a few times. The chain combines TRBV27 with TRBJ2-3; TRBD2 aligns across 13 bases. CDR3 length equals 17 residues. J gave up 6 bases and V 5 bases, and 11 bases lay outside the gene matches. Germline V gene data show CDR1 as MNHEY and CDR2 as SMNVEV (reference sequence). In DNA, the CDR3 is TGTGCCAGCAGTCCCCGGACTAGCGGGAGAGGGAGGGATACGCAGTATTTT. Translating gives CASSPRTSGRGRDTQYF.

This chain uses TRBV5-1 with TRBJ2-3, with D possibly TRBD2 on 6 matching bases. The CDR3 has 15 residues. V lost 4 bases and J lost 0, with 12 bases in between. CDR1 and CDR2 from the germline V gene are SGHRS and YFSETQ. This CDR3 reads CASSQNSGSTDTQYF. The CDR3 DNA sequence: TGCGCCAGCAGCCAGAATAGCGGTAGCACAGATACGCAGTATTTT.

This chain uses TRBV7-6 with TRBJ2-7; D gene uncertain. This CDR3 comprises 13 residues. Germline values: CDR1 SGHVS, CDR2 FNYEAQ. The ends were cut back, 2 bases at V and 1 base at J, with 6 bases in the middle. The CDR3 reads CASSLTASYEQYF. CDR3 nucleotide sequence: TGTGCCAGCAGCTTAACTGCATCCTACGAGCAGTACTTC.

The chain employs TRBV5-1 and TRBJ1-4; D possibly corresponds to TRBD1 (6 bases). V lost 5 bases and J 0 bases, leaving 11 bases between the germline ends. This CDR3 is 15 amino acids long. Germline V gene lookup returns CDR1 SGHRS and CDR2 YFSETQ. CDR3 coding DNA: TGCGCCAGCAGGGGGGGGCGAGCAACTAATGAAAAACTGTTTTTT. Its translation: CASRGGRATNEKLFF.

J is TRBJ2-7 and V is TRBV10-1; 11 positions match TRBD2. V trimming: 3 bases; J trimming: 6 bases; junction bases outside the gene matches: 7. Germline CDR1 and CDR2: WNHNN and SYGVQD (reference sequence). The CDR3 sequence is 15 residues long. The CDR3 loop reads CASSDSTSGRGEQYF. As DNA, the CDR3 is TGCGCCAGCAGTGACTCCACTAGCGGGAGAGGCGAGCAGTACTTC.

The CDR3 DNA is TGTGCCAGCAGTTACTCGAGTAGCGGGAGATCAGATACGCAGTATTTT. Its protein is CASSYSSSGRSDTQYF. The chain is built from TRBV6-5 and TRBJ2-3, with 9 positions matching TRBD2. Germline trimming cut 0 bases from V and 4 bases from J; bases unmatched to any gene: 5. CDR1 and CDR2 from the germline V gene are MNHEY and SVGAGI. This CDR3 has 16 residues.

This clone was observed a handful of times. The chain employs TRBV11-3 and TRBJ1-2; 10 positions agree with TRBD1. The CDR3 has 15 amino acids. Germline CDR1 reads SGHNT; CDR2 reads YENEEA. The J segment lost 5 bases and the V segment lost 4 bases, leaving 7 bases of the junction unmatched. Here the CDR3 reads CASSSRDRGRYGYTF. In nucleotides, the CDR3 is TGTGCCAGCAGCTCCCGGGACAGGGGACGGTATGGCTACACCTTC.

The V call is TRBV27, the J call TRBJ1-2, with D possibly TRBD1 on 5 matching bases. CDR1 is MNHEY, CDR2 SMNVEV, per germline (reference sequence). This CDR3 is built from 15 residues. Trimming left V 0 bases short and J 4 bases short, with 12 bases between. The CDR3 sequence: CASSLSGRDPYGYTF. CDR3 sequence (DNA): TGTGCCAGCAGTTTATCGGGCAGGGATCCCTATGGCTACACCTTC.

The gene calls are TRBV4-1 and TRBJ1-2; D not resolved. In germline, CDR1 is MGHRA, CDR2 YSYEKL. This CDR3 spans 14 amino acids. The V and J ends lost 0 bases and 3 bases respectively, with 8 bases between them. The CDR3 DNA reads as TGCGCCAGCAGCCAAGATTACGGGGACTATGGCTACACCTTC. Its translation: CASSQDYGDYGYTF.